The rows below give T cell receptor beta chains drawn from one sample of a study of blood T cell repertoires in COVID-19. Using immunoSEQ multiplex PCR, the repertoire was profiled, and TCRdb retains in-frame clones only, with some absent. The sample shows roughly 140,000 clones, 70% to 90% of them seen only once. Sequenced sample: peripheral blood. The receptors were gathered from a woman between 35 and 50 years old with active or convalescent COVID-19. Each CDR3 is given with its conserved first and last residue. Fields, in order: CDR3 length, V gene, CDR3 protein.

16 TRBV11-2 CASSLGTSAVRYEQYF
13 TRBV6-1 CASSADGGYGYTF
13 TRBV9 CASSVGPGGGYTF
15 TRBV18 CASSRSLAVTDTQYF
15 TRBV5-1 CASSFIREQYNEQFF
13 TRBV5-1 CASTWTGETEAFF
15 TRBV6-4 CASSQIDRGNSPLHF
13 TRBV29-1 CSVGEGTFYGYTF
15 TRBV28 CASSNRDTPNYGYTF
15 TRBV19 CASSAPGTGKNEQFF
13 TRBV6-5 CASSPGSVSGYTF
11 TRBV29-1 CSVVGVYGYTF
14 TRBV4-2 CASSQELGRAEAFF
20 TRBV6-1 CASSEARGTGLISRRQPQHF
20 TRBV18 CASSPLGARGLVRLPAEAFF
15 TRBV6-6 CASSYTRASTDTQYF
17 TRBV14 CASSLLEGLANTGELFF
13 TRBV7-9 CASSYRVSDTQYF
17 TRBV11-2 CASSMGTGGRTNEKLFF
16 TRBV4-3 CASSQAVQGSNTEAFF
15 TRBV6-5 CASSYGTGSYNEQFF
15 TRBV6-5 CASSYSRAYNQPQHF
14 TRBV2 CATTLGTTNEKLFF
15 TRBV2 CASSLGQDRGQPQHF
13 TRBV6-2/TRBV6-3 CASSPLLNTEAFF
12 TRBV24-1 CATSDSLASQYF
13 TRBV12-5 CASGLGQNYGYTF
15 TRBV7-2 CASSSAGGLSTEAFF
14 TRBV2 CASTLPGSWGLQHF
16 TRBV25-1 CASRPLTSGSGGEQFF
12 TRBV9 CASSRGDQPQHF
13 TRBV28 CASSLSANYGYTF
13 TRBV5-1 CASRGGVNDGYTF
14 TRBV5-1 CASSYSGDNQPQHF
14 TRBV6-5 CASRRTASNQPQHF
17 TRBV3-1/TRBV3-2 CASSPWTGGASGNTIYF
16 TRBV6-1 CASSEAGDRGNYGYTF
16 TRBV10-3 CAISGQITSLGNTIYF
14 TRBV7-2 CASSLGGGNTEAFF
15 TRBV19 CASSTPRTMNTEAFF
15 TRBV6-2/TRBV6-3 CASSWASGEMDTQYF
18 TRBV7-9 CASSLVAGLAGVYYEQYF
13 TRBV5-4 CASSLEGGYGYTF